The 9 T cell receptor beta chains reported below all come from one sample, sequenced in a study of identifying expanded T cells in peripheral blood (dated by TCRdb to between 2019 and 2020). The receptor library was made with the immunoSEQ multiplex PCR assay. Imported from immuneACCESS, the table was reduced by TCRdb to in-frame sequences with V and J called. These copies leave out some clones; in studies compared against another copy, an unresolved V gene accounts for under half, and the cause of the remainder is not known. Across this sample there are under 150,000 clones, with approximately 86% seen only once. Roughly 8% of the sample belongs to the ten largest clones. Sequencing input: blood. The source of these receptors is a person aged 18 to 70 in good health.

The V call is TRBV29-1, the J call TRBJ2-7, with D perhaps TRBD1 (6 bases). Germline loops: CDR1 SQVTM, CDR2 ANQGSEA. Trimming took off 0 bases at V and 3 bases at J, with 12 bases between the two ends. The CDR3 runs to 14 residues. The CDR3 is CSVEEAGESYEQYF. CDR3 nucleotide sequence: TGCAGCGTTGAAGAGGCAGGGGAGAGCTACGAGCAGTACTTC.

V gene TRBV5-1 combines with J gene TRBJ2-7; the D gene is possibly TRBD1 (6 bases). Trimming stripped 3 bases from V and 1 base from J, with 14 bases between. The CDR3 loop spans 15 amino acids. Germline CDR1 is SGHRS and CDR2 is YFSETQ. The CDR3 here is CASSSGHALSYEQYF. The CDR3 DNA reads as TGCGCCAGCAGCTCGGGACACGCACTATCCTACGAGCAGTACTTC.

The chain has TRBV5-4 and TRBJ2-3; D may be TRBD1 (6 bases). V dropped 0 bases and J dropped 5 bases, with 13 bases sitting between them. The CDR3 is made up of 15 amino acids. Germline V lookup: CDR1 SGHNT, CDR2 YYREEE (reference sequence). The CDR3 DNA is TGTGCCAGCAGCTTGGGGGGACACGGTCAAGATACGCAGTATTTT. Translated: CASSLGGHGQDTQYF.

A remark on this clone: One end of the junction varies from germline; a read error may be responsible. Distinct nucleotide sequences in the sample also encode this CDR3. V is TRBV18 and J is TRBJ2-7; maybe TRBD2 (7 bases). Germline assignment: CDR1 KGHSH and CDR2 LQKENI. The CDR3 runs 14 residues. The CDR3 DNA reads as TGTGCCAGCTCCTTGGGGGGGGGCTACTACGAGCAATACTTC. Its protein is CASSLGGGYYEQYF.

The chain links TRBV4-2 to TRBJ2-1; TRBD1 agrees at 8 bases. The V and J ends lost 1 base and 6 bases, in that order; junction bases with no gene match: 5. CDR3 length: 15 amino acids. Germline CDR1 is LGHNA and CDR2 is YNFKEQ. CDR3 nucleotide sequence: TGTGCCAGCAGCCAAGGGACAGGGCTTCGCAATGAGCAGTTCTTC. Protein sequence: CASSQGTGLRNEQFF.

The chain recombines TRBV15 with TRBJ2-6; D uncertain. The germline V gene has CDR1 LNHNV and CDR2 YYDKDF (reference sequence). Between the trimmed V and J ends, which lost 3 bases and 1 base, there was a span of 4 bases. The CDR3 covers 14 residues. The CDR3 DNA follows: TGTGCCACCAGCAGCCCTTCTGGGGCCAACGTCCTGACTTTC. Protein sequence: CATSSPSGANVLTF.

The gene calls are TRBV5-4 and TRBJ2-5, with 8 bases lining up with TRBD1. The V segment lost 4 bases and the J segment 5 bases; nucleotides outside the gene matches: 13. The CDR3 is made up of 16 amino acids. Germline CDR1 SGHNT, CDR2 YYREEE (reference sequence). The CDR3 is CASSKGGQASEETQYF. The CDR3 DNA sequence: TGTGCCAGCAGCAAGGGGGGACAGGCGTCCGAGGAGACCCAGTACTTC.

This clone was seen only once. This chain links TRBV6-6 with TRBJ2-7, with D uncertain. The CDR3 is made up of 12 amino acids. Deletions cut 10 bases from V and 3 bases from J, with 13 bases between. Germline values: CDR1 MNHNY, CDR2 SVGAGI (reference sequence). In nucleotides, the CDR3 is TGTGCCACCGAGTCCCACCTCTACGAGCAGTACTTC. Amino acids: CATESHLYEQYF.

The CDR3 DNA sequence: TGTGCCAGCAGCCGAGCGGGAGCTAGCACAGATACGCAGTATTTT. This codes for CASSRAGASTDTQYF. The chain has TRBV28 and TRBJ2-3; 8 bases align to TRBD2. After removal of 6 bases from V and 0 bases from J, the junction contained 5 bases not matched to a gene. The germline gives CDR1 MDHEN, CDR2 SYDVKM. The CDR3 consists of 15 residues.